A single sample is the source of the 19 T cell receptor beta chains below, sequenced in a study of T cells in Graves' hyperthyroidism and ophthalmopathy. Amplification yielded TCR beta CDR3 regions, with RNA transcripts as the source. TCR CDR3 regions were first amplified by RT-PCR with HTBI primers. TCRdb ran MiXCR on the multiplex PCR reads and lists one entry per CDR3 protein. The repertoire has hundreds of thousands of distinct CDR3 sequences, about 19% of them found once; the top ten carry about two fifths. Input material: blood. The source is a man aged 50 or older with Graves' ophthalmopathy.

This clonotype was recorded a few times. The CDR3 region has the DNA TGTGCCAGCAGCTTAGCTCAAAACTACGAGCAGTACTTC. It yields the protein CASSLAQNYEQYF. The chain carries TRBV7-9 and TRBJ2-7, with unresolved D. Germline CDR1 SEHNR, CDR2 FQNEAQ (reference sequence). With 0 bases removed from V and 3 bases from J, the gap between germline ends came to 6 bases. The CDR3 runs 13 residues.

This clonotype showed up just a few times. The gene calls are TRBV7-8 and TRBJ2-7, with D perhaps being TRBD1 or TRBD2 (5 bases each). This CDR3 region has 15 residues. Looked up from germline, CDR1 is SGHVS and CDR2 is FQNEAQ. The V end lost 5 bases, the J end lost 0 bases, and 14 bases lay between the germline ends. The CDR3 bases are TGTGCCAGCAGCGGGTGGGACGATAGCTCCTACGAGCAGTACTTC. Translated: CASSGWDDSSYEQYF. Full variable domain (outside the CDR3, taken from reference TRBV7-8 and TRBJ2-7): GAGVSQSPRYKVAKRGQDVALRCDPISGHVSLFWYQQALGQGPEFLTYFQNEAQLDKSGLPSDRFFAERPEGSVSTLKIQRTQQEDSAVYLCASSGWDDSSYEQYFGPGTRLTVT.

This clonotype was seen a handful of times. The V call is TRBV24-1, the J call TRBJ1-1; D is uncertain. The CDR3 extends over 14 amino acids. Trimming cost V 3 bases and J 7 bases, with 14 bases left between them. Germline V gene lookup returns CDR1 KGHDR and CDR2 SFDVKD. CDR3 DNA: TGTGCCACCAGTGATCCCGCGTCCGGGAATGAAGCTTTCTTT. This gives the protein CATSDPASGNEAFF.

This clonotype was found a few times. This chain links TRBV24-1 with TRBJ2-7; no definite D call. CDR1 and CDR2 from the germline V gene are KGHDR and SFDVKD. Trimming removed 4 bases at V and 2 bases at J, with 11 bases between. The CDR3 sequence is 14 residues long. CDR3 protein: CATSDPGRAYEQYF. DNA for the CDR3: TGTGCCACCAGTGACCCCGGACGGGCCTACGAGCAGTACTTC.

This clonotype has a count of ten or more. V is TRBV11-2 and J is TRBJ2-1; D gene ambiguous. This CDR3 has 13 amino acids. The germline V and J ends were trimmed by 1 base and 3 bases, with 4 bases remaining between them. The germline CDR1 and CDR2 sequences are SGHAT and FQNNGV. The CDR3 sequence: CASSLASYNEQFF. The DNA for the CDR3 is TGTGCCAGCAGCTTAGCTAGCTACAATGAGCAGTTCTTC.

This clonotype was observed many times. This chain uses TRBV5-1 with TRBJ2-3; TRBD1 is a possible D gene (6 bases). Germline CDR1 is SGHRS and CDR2 is YFSETQ. V lost 6 bases, J lost 3 bases, and 11 bases lay in between. The CDR3 has 13 residues. Here the CDR3 reads CASNGQTTDTQYF. In nucleotides, the CDR3 is TGCGCCAGCAACGGACAGACGACAGATACGCAGTATTTT.

This clonotype occurred a few times. This chain joins TRBV6-2 or TRBV6-3 and TRBJ2-1; 11 bases match TRBD2. The germline gives CDR1 MNHEY, CDR2 SVGEGT. Germline trimming cut 6 bases from V and 2 bases from J; bases unmatched to any gene: 3. This CDR3 has 15 amino acids. The CDR3 is CASRLAGEAYNEQFF. CDR3 nucleotides: TGTGCCAGCAGACTAGCGGGAGAGGCCTACAATGAGCAGTTCTTC.

This clonotype came up many times. The rearrangement links TRBV9 to TRBJ1-2; 8 nucleotides agree with TRBD1. The J segment lost 4 bases and the V segment lost 5 bases, leaving 7 bases of the junction unmatched. The V gene's germline CDR1 is SGDLS and CDR2 YYNGEE. CDR3 length: 14 amino acids. CDR3 amino acids: CASSETGDSYGYTF. Written as DNA, the CDR3 is TGTGCCAGCAGTGAGACAGGGGATAGCTATGGCTACACCTTC. Filled out from reference TRBV9 and TRBJ1-2, the complete variable domain reads DSGVTQTPKHLITATGQRVTLRCSPRSGDLSVYWYQQSLDQGLQFLIQYYNGEERAKGNILERFSAQQFPDLHSELNLSSLELGDSALYFCASSETGDSYGYTFGSGTRLTVV.

The chain employs TRBV6-1 and TRBJ2-3; 10 nucleotides match TRBD2. Germline assignment: CDR1 MNHNS and CDR2 SASEGT. V gave up 5 bases and J gave up 6 bases; unmatched junction bases: 11. The CDR3 is made up of 16 amino acids. In DNA form, the CDR3 reads TGTGCCAGCAGTACGACCTCAGCGGGAGGGAGGGATACGCAGTATTTT. It yields the protein CASSTTSAGGRDTQYF.

This clonotype was counted many times. The J gene is TRBJ2-1, the V gene TRBV28; 10 bases are a match to TRBD1. From germline, CDR1 is MDHEN and CDR2 SYDVKM. This CDR3 has 16 residues. Germline trimming cut 4 bases from V and 3 bases from J; bases unmatched to any gene: 6. CDR3 sequence reads: CASSSPGTGDYNEQFF. CDR3 DNA sequence: TGTGCCAGCAGTTCCCCCGGGACAGGGGACTACAATGAGCAGTTCTTC.

Only a few counts were recorded for this clonotype. The genes are TRBV28 and TRBJ2-2, with 9 nucleotides matching TRBD2. Germline assignment: CDR1 MDHEN and CDR2 SYDVKM. CDR3 length equals 15 residues. V lost 9 bases, J lost 8 bases, and 13 bases stayed unmatched. CDR3 region: CARATGTSKIGELFF. CDR3 sequence (DNA): TGTGCCAGGGCGACCGGGACTAGCAAGATTGGGGAGCTGTTTTTT.

The V call is TRBV12-5, the J call TRBJ1-1, with TRBD1 matching over 7 bases. Germline assignment: CDR1 LGHNT and CDR2 FRNRAP. This CDR3 is built from 14 residues. V lost 7 bases to trimming and J lost 1 base; unmatched junction nucleotides: 6. CDR3 nucleotide sequence: TGTGCTAGTGCCGCTCAGGGGGGGAACACTGAAGCTTTCTTT. It codes for CASAAQGGNTEAFF.

The V and J genes are TRBV2 and TRBJ1-1; D is possibly TRBD1 (6 bases). This CDR3 has 13 residues. Germline V gene data show CDR1 as SNHLY and CDR2 as FYNNEI. The V and J ends lost 7 bases and 1 base respectively, with 10 bases between them. CDR3 amino acids: CASIPDRNTEAFF. The CDR3 nucleotides read TGTGCCAGCATTCCGGACAGGAACACTGAAGCTTTCTTT.

This clonotype was counted a few times. The chain recombines TRBV6-1 with TRBJ2-2, with TRBD2 matching over 12 bases. CDR1 MNHNS and CDR2 SASEGT come from the germline V gene. The CDR3 has 15 amino acids. With V trimmed by 5 bases and J by 5 bases, 3 bases remained unmatched. The CDR3 reads CASSTTSGSTGELFF. The CDR3 DNA reads TGTGCCAGCAGTACGACTAGCGGGAGTACCGGGGAGCTGTTTTTT.

V usage is TRBV10-3 and J usage is TRBJ2-5; no reliable D call. The CDR3 is made up of 15 amino acids. V was clipped by 0 bases and J by 2 bases, with 10 bases between them. CDR1 and CDR2 (germline): ENHRY, SYGVKD. The CDR3 sequence: CAISESSTIQETQYF. In DNA form, the CDR3 reads TGTGCCATCAGTGAGTCGTCGACCATACAAGAGACCCAGTACTTC.

This chain connects TRBV20-1 to TRBJ2-7; no clear D gene. Germline V CDR1 and CDR2: DFQATT, SNEGSKA (reference sequence). The CDR3 extends over 12 amino acids. V lost 3 bases and J lost 3, with 9 bases in between. The CDR3 spells CSASRFIYEQYF. CDR3 nucleotide sequence: TGCAGTGCTAGCAGGTTCATCTACGAGCAGTACTTC.

The V and J genes are TRBV6-2 or TRBV6-3 and TRBJ2-1, with D perhaps matching TRBD1 (6 bases). The CDR3 extends over 15 amino acids. In germline, CDR1 is MNHEY, CDR2 SVGEGT. V lost 6 bases and J 7 bases, leaving 19 bases between the germline ends. The CDR3 loop reads CASSPNHRVGNEQFF. CDR3 DNA sequence: TGTGCCAGCAGCCCAAACCACAGGGTAGGGAATGAGCAGTTCTTC.

The sample holds a few counts of this clonotype. The genes are TRBV9 and TRBJ2-7; D uncertain. Trimming took off 4 bases at V and 2 bases at J, with 13 bases between the two ends. This CDR3 comprises 14 residues. Per the germline V gene, CDR1 is SGDLS and CDR2 is YYNGEE. This CDR3 is CASSPFLIPYEQYF. Written as DNA, the CDR3 is TGTGCCAGCAGCCCCTTTTTGATCCCCTACGAGCAGTACTTC.

The genes are TRBV5-8 and TRBJ1-1; D might be TRBD1 (6 bases). Germline assignment: CDR1 SGHTS and CDR2 YDEGEE. The CDR3 is 13 residues long. Trimming removed 4 bases from V and 4 bases from J, with 11 bases in between. CDR3 residues: CASSIRGATEAFF. The CDR3 DNA follows: TGTGCCAGCAGCATTCGGGGGGCCACTGAAGCTTTCTTT.